The sequence of this T cell receptor beta chain was determined in a study of blood T cells in healthy people across ages. Germline loops: CDR1 MNHEY, CDR2 SVGAGI. The junction had 12 bases not matched to a gene; V was cut back by 8 bases and J by 6 bases. CDR3 size: 15 residues. Overall study findings and caveats: Among T cells, TCR beta diversity per million cells dropped roughly linearly as age rose.

Note on this clonotype: Its antigen is unidentified.

Isolation recovered at least 7 million PBMCs from every sample. Then a second PCR, running roughly 7 to 11 cycles, was carried out with a sample-barcoded 5' primer and a J-beta primer mix. TCRdb itself ran the 5' RACE reads through MiXCR, one entry per CDR3 protein. The table has hundreds of thousands of distinct CDR3 sequences, approximately 30% seen once. The receptor comes from a woman aged 80 or over in good health. The sample taken for sequencing was blood. The chain employs TRBV6-5 and TRBJ2-1; 8 nucleotides line up with TRBD2. The CDR3 region has the DNA TGTGCCAGCGGTCTGCTAGCGGGTGGGACCAATGAGCAGTTCTTC. Its protein product is CASGLLAGGTNEQFF.